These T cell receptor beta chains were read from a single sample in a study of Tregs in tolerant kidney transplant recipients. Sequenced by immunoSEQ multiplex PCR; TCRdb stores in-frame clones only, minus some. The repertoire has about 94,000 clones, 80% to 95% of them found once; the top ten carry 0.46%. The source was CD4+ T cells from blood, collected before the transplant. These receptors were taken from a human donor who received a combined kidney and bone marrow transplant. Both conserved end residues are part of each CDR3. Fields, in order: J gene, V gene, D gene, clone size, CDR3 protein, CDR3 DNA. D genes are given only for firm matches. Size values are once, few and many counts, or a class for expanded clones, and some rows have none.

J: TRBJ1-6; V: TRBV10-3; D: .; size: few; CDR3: CATTLFAESPLHF; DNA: TGTGCCACTACACTATTTGCCGAATCACCCCTCCACTTT
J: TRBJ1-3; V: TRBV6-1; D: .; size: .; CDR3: CASSFLASGNTIYF; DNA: TGTGCCAGCAGTTTCCTAGCCTCTGGAAACACCATATATTTT
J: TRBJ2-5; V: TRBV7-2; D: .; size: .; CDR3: CASSPDTLGGTETQYF; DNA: TGTGCCAGCAGCCCGGACACTCTAGGAGGGACAGAGACCCAGTACTTC
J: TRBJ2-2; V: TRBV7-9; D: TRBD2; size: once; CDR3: CASRGREATGELFF; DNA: TGTGCCAGCAGGGGGCGGGAGGCGACCGGGGAGCTGTTTTTT
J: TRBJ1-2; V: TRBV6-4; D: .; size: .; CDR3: CASSSHGEAQWNYGYTF; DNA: TGTGCCAGCAGTTCCCATGGAGAAGCACAATGGAACTATGGCTACACCTTC
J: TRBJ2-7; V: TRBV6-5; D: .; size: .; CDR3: CASRSRQFSYEQYF; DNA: TGTGCCAGCAGGTCACGACAGTTTTCCTACGAGCAGTACTTC
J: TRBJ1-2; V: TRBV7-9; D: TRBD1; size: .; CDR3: CASSSTDRTNYGYTF; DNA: TGTGCCAGCAGCTCCACGGACAGGACTAACTATGGCTACACCTTC
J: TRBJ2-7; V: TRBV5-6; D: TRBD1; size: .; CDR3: CASSSRQGSFIIYEQYF; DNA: TGTGCCAGCAGCTCCCGACAGGGGTCCTTTATTATCTACGAGCAGTACTTC
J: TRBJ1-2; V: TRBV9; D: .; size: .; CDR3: CASSPAWTENYGYTF; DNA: TGTGCCAGCAGCCCGGCCTGGACAGAGAACTATGGCTACACCTTC
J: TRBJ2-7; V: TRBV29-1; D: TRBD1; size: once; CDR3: CSVGDRAYEQYF; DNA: TGCAGCGTTGGTGACAGGGCCTACGAGCAGTACTTC
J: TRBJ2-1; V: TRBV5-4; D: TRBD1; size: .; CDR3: CASSARDRVYNEQFF; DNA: TGTGCCAGCAGCGCCCGGGACAGGGTCTACAATGAGCAGTTCTTC
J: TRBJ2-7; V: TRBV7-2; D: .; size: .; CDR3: CASSKGASGYEQYF; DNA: TGTGCCAGCAGCAAGGGGGCTAGCGGGTACGAGCAGTACTTC
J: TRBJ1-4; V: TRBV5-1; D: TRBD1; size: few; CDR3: CASSLGQGTNEKLFF; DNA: TGCGCCAGCAGCTTGGGACAGGGGACTAATGAAAAACTGTTTTTT
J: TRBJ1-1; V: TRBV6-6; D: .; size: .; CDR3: CASSYLAVNTEAFF; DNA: TGTGCCAGCAGTTACCTGGCAGTAAACACTGAAGCTTTCTTT
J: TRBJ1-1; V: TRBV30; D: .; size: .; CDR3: CAWSGNRNTEAFF; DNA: TGTGCCTGGAGTGGGAACAGGAACACTGAAGCTTTCTTT
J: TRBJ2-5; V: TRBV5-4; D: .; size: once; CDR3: CASSSSQGALKETQYF; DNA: TGTGCCAGCAGCAGTTCACAGGGCGCCTTGAAAGAGACCCAGTACTTC
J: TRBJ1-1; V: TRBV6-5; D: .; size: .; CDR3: CASSIGAGGITEAFF; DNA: TGTGCCAGCAGTATAGGGGCTGGGGGGATCACTGAAGCTTTCTTT
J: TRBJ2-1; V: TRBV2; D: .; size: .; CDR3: CASSETGYEQFF; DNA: TGTGCCAGCAGTGAAACGGGATATGAGCAGTTCTTC
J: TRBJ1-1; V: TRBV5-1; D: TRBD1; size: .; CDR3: CASSLPPGQGVSTEAFF; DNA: TGCGCCAGCAGCTTACCCCCGGGACAGGGCGTTAGCACTGAAGCTTTCTTT
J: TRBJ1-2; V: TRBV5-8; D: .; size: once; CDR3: CASRRRGTGYGYTF; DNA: TGTGCCAGCAGGAGGCGGGGGACCGGTTATGGCTACACCTTC
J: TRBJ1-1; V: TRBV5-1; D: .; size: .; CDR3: CASSPNGPDRNTEAFF; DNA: TGCGCCAGCAGCCCGAATGGGCCGGACAGGAACACTGAAGCTTTCTTT
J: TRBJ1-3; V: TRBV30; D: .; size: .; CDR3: CAWTRGGNTIYF; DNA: TGTGCCTGGACGAGAGGTGGAAACACCATATATTTT
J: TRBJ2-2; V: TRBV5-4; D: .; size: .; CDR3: CASSPRGAGSTNTGELFF; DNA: TGTGCCAGCAGCCCTCGGGGAGCGGGCTCTACGAACACCGGGGAGCTGTTTTTT
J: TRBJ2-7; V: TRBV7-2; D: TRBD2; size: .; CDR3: CASSLGLDSYEQYF; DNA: TGTGCCAGCAGCTTGGGACTAGACTCCTACGAGCAGTACTTC
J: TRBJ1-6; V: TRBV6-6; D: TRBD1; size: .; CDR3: CASSLTDRDNNSPLHF; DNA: TGTGCCAGCAGCTTGACCGACAGGGATAATAATTCACCCCTCCACTTT
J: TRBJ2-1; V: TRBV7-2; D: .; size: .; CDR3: CASSLAPGGAYNEQFF; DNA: TGTGCCAGCAGCTTAGCCCCAGGCGGGGCCTACAATGAGCAGTTCTTC
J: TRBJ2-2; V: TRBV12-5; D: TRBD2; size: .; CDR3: CASGLGLAGAIGELFF; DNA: TGTGCTAGTGGTTTGGGACTAGCGGGAGCTATCGGGGAGCTGTTTTTT
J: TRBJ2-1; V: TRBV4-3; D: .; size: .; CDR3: CASSQQLAVSSYNEQFF; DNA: TGCGCCAGCAGCCAACAATTAGCGGTGAGCTCCTACAATGAGCAGTTCTTC
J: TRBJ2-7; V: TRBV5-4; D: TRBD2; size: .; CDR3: CASMTSPFSYEQYF; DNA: TGTGCCAGCATGACTAGCCCTTTCTCCTACGAGCAGTACTTC
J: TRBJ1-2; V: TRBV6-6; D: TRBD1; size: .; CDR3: CASSYTDSGTEGRYTF; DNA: TGTGCCAGCAGTTATACAGACTCCGGGACAGAGGGTCGCTACACCTTC